What follows is one T cell receptor beta chain and its context. The same CDR3 can be traced to other DNA sequences in this sample. The data are from a study of blood T cell repertoires in COVID-19. On the study more broadly: Samples taken during acute and convalescent COVID-19 were collected in the United States, Italy and Spain. Sample material is recorded as cDNA or gDNA derived from T cells, B-cell-depleted T cells, or PBMCs.

The CDR3 consists of 12 residues. V lost 4 bases to trimming and J lost 3 bases, with 7 bases between them. Original processing methods: Reference gene primer amplification gave estimated nucleated cell counts. TCRdb's copy holds only in-frame clones and misses some; the assay was immunoSEQ multiplex PCR. Clonal size and the V and J genes are those of that table, whereas D and trimming came from the DNA. The data contain under 150,000 clones, about 80% of them singletons. V and J are TRBV12-3 or TRBV12-4 and TRBJ2-7; a possible D gene is TRBD2 (5 bases). The sequencing sample was made of peripheral blood. This clonotype was obtained from a woman aged 40 to 50 with acute or convalescent COVID-19. CDR3 DNA: TGTGCCAGCAGTTCAGGAGGCTACGAGCAGTACTTC. Its protein product is CASSSGGYEQYF.